This T cell receptor beta chain originates from a study of shared clonotypes between healthy human individuals. General study results and limits: Though the depth was large, rarefaction showed that sorted-subset sequencing was incomplete. A generally larger estimated richness was seen in naive subsets than in memory subsets.

This clone was counted between two and nine times. No antigen is known for it. Memory CD4+ cells were the fraction left after CD45RA+ naive selection. CDR3 length: 16 amino acids. V lost 5 bases and J lost 4; bases outside the gene matches: 11. CDR1 LNHDA and CDR2 SQIVND come from the germline V gene (reference sequence). An assay was performed, and its level was deep. Libraries were prepared by immunoSEQ multiplex PCR; TCRdb keeps only in-frame clonotypes and omits some of them. The data hold over 700,000 clones, with 55% to 75% observed a single time. J is TRBJ2-7 and V is TRBV19; 10 bases are shared with TRBD2. Material for sequencing was memory CD4+ T cells sorted from blood. The subset was: CD45RA-negative fraction. This receptor was obtained from a woman in her 30s in good health. CDR3 DNA: TGTGCCAGTAGTCCCACGGTAGCGGGAGGTCTATACGAGCAGTACTTC. Its protein product is CASSPTVAGGLYEQYF.